What follows are 28 T cell receptor beta chains derived from one specimen sequenced in a study of T-cell reconstitution after alpha-beta-depleted transplantation in children. Researchers prepared the TCRbeta library using unique molecular identifiers, the study reports. One entry per CDR3 protein, called by TCRdb with MiXCR from the PCR reads. The sample lists approximately 400,000 distinct CDR3 sequences, about a tenth occurring once. Source: PBMCs from the stem cell graft donor, taken from the stem cell graft. The receptors shown here come from a human donor who donated a stem cell graft to a child with acute myeloid leukemia.

V gene TRBV20-1 combines with J gene TRBJ2-3, with D perhaps matching TRBD2 (5 bases). Germline V CDR1 and CDR2: DFQATT, SNEGSKA (reference sequence). Trimming took 1 base from V and 7 from J, leaving 12 bases between them. The CDR3 totals 13 residues. DNA of the CDR3: TGCAGTGCTAGAGGGGCGTCTAGCTATACGCAGTATTTT. Amino acid sequence: CSARGASSYTQYF.

V is TRBV10-3 and J is TRBJ2-2; D ambiguous. Germline V CDR1 and CDR2: ENHRY, SYGVKD. V lost 7 bases and J lost 6, with 12 bases in between. The CDR3 extends over 13 amino acids. This chain's CDR3 is CAIKAQGAGELFF. The CDR3 DNA reads TGTGCCATCAAAGCCCAAGGCGCCGGGGAGCTGTTTTTT.

This clonotype has at least ten counts. The chain joins TRBV9 to TRBJ2-1; 7 bases are shared with TRBD2. Germline CDR1 reads SGDLS; CDR2 reads YYNGEE. The V segment lost 0 bases and the J segment 7 bases; nucleotides outside the gene matches: 13. This CDR3 is built from 17 residues. The CDR3 DNA reads as TGTGCCAGCAGCGTAGAAGTCGATGCGGGAGTTATGAATGAGCAGTTCTTC. Translated, it gives CASSVEVDAGVMNEQFF.

This clonotype was seen more than once but under ten times. This chain connects TRBV12-3 or TRBV12-4 to TRBJ1-1; TRBD1 matches at 9 bases. Trimming removed 3 bases from V and 11 bases from J; junction bases left unmatched: 10. The CDR3 is made up of 14 amino acids. The CDR3 DNA sequence: TGTGCCAGCAGTTTCCGGGACAGGGCCGGCGACGCTTTCTTT. Protein product: CASSFRDRAGDAFF.

As to this clonotype: A much more abundant neighbour one base away suggests this may be a read error. The chain is built from TRBV29-1 and TRBJ2-1, with 9 positions matching TRBD2. This CDR3 comprises 14 residues. CDR1 and CDR2 (germline): SQVTM, ANQGSEA. CDR3 sequence: CSVDDSGSLNEHFF. CDR3 sequence (DNA): TGCAGCGTTGATGATAGCGGGAGTTTAAATGAGCATTTCTTC.

This clonotype came up a few times. The V and J genes are TRBV12-3 or TRBV12-4 and TRBJ2-3; 11 bases agree with TRBD2. The ends lost 5 bases at V and 0 bases at J; junction bases unmatched: 4. The CDR3 spans 16 residues. The CDR3 protein is CASSPGLAVSTDTQYF. The DNA for the CDR3 is TGTGCCAGCAGTCCGGGACTAGCGGTTAGCACAGATACGCAGTATTTT.

This clonotype has only a few counts. The gene calls are TRBV20-1 and TRBJ1-6; D is uncertain. Trimming cost V 5 bases and J 8 bases, with 10 bases left between them. The germline CDR1 and CDR2 sequences are DFQATT and SNEGSKA (reference sequence). The length of the CDR3 is 12 residues. Written as DNA, the CDR3 is TGCAGTGCTCAGCAGGCGGATTCACCCCTCCACTTT. Residues: CSAQQADSPLHF.

The chain carries TRBV15 and TRBJ1-1; D gene uncertain. V dropped 5 bases and J dropped 1 base, with 11 bases sitting between them. Germline V gene lookup returns CDR1 LNHNV and CDR2 YYDKDF (reference sequence). The CDR3 loop spans 14 amino acids. The CDR3 DNA is TGTGCCACCAGCCCCCTAGGGTCGAACACTGAAGCTTTCTTT. This sequence encodes CATSPLGSNTEAFF.

This clonotype was picked up a small number of times. The CDR3 is CSASLTRASGELFF. The CDR3 DNA sequence: TGCAGTGCTAGTCTAACCCGGGCGAGCGGGGAGCTGTTTTTT. The chain carries TRBV20-1 and TRBJ2-2, with no clear D. V dropped 3 bases and J dropped 7 bases, with 15 bases sitting between them. CDR1 and CDR2 from the germline V gene are DFQATT and SNEGSKA (reference sequence). This CDR3 is 14 amino acids long.

The V gene is TRBV20-1, the J gene TRBJ2-3; D call uncertain. This CDR3 contains 13 residues. V was shortened by 5 bases and J by 4 bases, with 13 bases between the two germline ends. The germline V gene has CDR1 DFQATT and CDR2 SNEGSKA (reference sequence). CDR3 in amino acids: CSALDRIPDTQYF. The CDR3, as DNA: TGCAGTGCTCTGGACCGAATCCCAGATACGCAGTATTTT.

V usage is TRBV10-3 and J usage is TRBJ2-3, with D possibly TRBD2 on 7 matching bases. CDR1 and CDR2 (germline): ENHRY, SYGVKD. The germline V and J ends were trimmed by 0 bases and 2 bases, with 15 bases remaining between them. The CDR3 covers 17 residues. CDR3 DNA sequence: TGTGCCATCAGTGAGTCCTTTAGGGGGGGATCCACAGATACGCAGTATTTT. Residues: CAISESFRGGSTDTQYF.

This clonotype was recorded a few times. The chain links TRBV12-3 or TRBV12-4 to TRBJ2-3; D may be TRBD1 (6 bases). CDR3 length: 14 residues. V was clipped by 6 bases and J by 5 bases, with 15 bases between them. CDR3 sequence (DNA): TGTGCCAGCAGCCGAGGACAGATCGGAGATACGCAGTATTTT. It codes for CASSRGQIGDTQYF.

This clonotype was counted between two and nine times. The rearrangement links TRBV5-6 to TRBJ2-1, with 11 bases that match TRBD1. The V gene end was trimmed by 1 base and the J gene end by 5 bases; junction bases not matched to a gene: 5. Germline lookup yields CDR1 SGHDT and CDR2 YYEEEE. The CDR3 covers 16 residues. CDR3 amino acids: CASSLLGTGGDNEQFF. Written as DNA, the CDR3 is TGTGCCAGCAGCTTGTTGGGGACAGGGGGGGACAATGAGCAGTTCTTC. Supplemented by reference TRBV5-6 and TRBJ2-1, the full variable domain reads DAGVTQSPTHLIKTRGQQVTLRCSPKSGHDTVSWYQQALGQGPQFIFQYYEEEERQRGNFPDRFSGHQFPNYSSELNVNALLLGDSALYLCASSLLGTGGDNEQFFGPGTRLTVL.

In this sample, this clonotype turned up a few times. This chain uses TRBV11-2 with TRBJ1-4; D possibly corresponds to TRBD1 (6 bases). Trimming took off 7 bases at V and 7 bases at J, with 19 bases between the two ends. This CDR3 region has 15 residues. Germline V lookup: CDR1 SGHAT, CDR2 FQNNGV. The CDR3: CASTHPHRVGEKLFF. CDR3 DNA: TGTGCCAGCACCCACCCCCACAGGGTTGGTGAAAAACTGTTTTTT.

V is TRBV7-2 and J is TRBJ1-3; D possibly corresponds to TRBD1 (5 bases). V dropped 0 bases and J dropped 4 bases, with 13 bases sitting between them. This CDR3 comprises 16 residues. Germline V CDR1 and CDR2: SGHTA, FQGNSA. The CDR3 DNA reads TGTGCCAGCAGCTTAGCCCCGGGGCGGGACGGAAACACCATATATTTT. Protein product: CASSLAPGRDGNTIYF.

J is TRBJ2-7 and V is TRBV6-2 or TRBV6-3; TRBD2 aligns across 11 bases. CDR3 size: 14 residues. CDR1 and CDR2 (germline): MNHEY, SVGEGT. Trimming took 8 bases from V and 3 from J; bases not matched to a gene: 6. CDR3 bases: TGTGCCAGCTCTCCTAGCGGGAGGAACTACGAGCAGTACTTC. This translates into CASSPSGRNYEQYF.

This clonotype was seen a few times. The chain employs TRBV5-1 and TRBJ2-5; 12 bases are a match to TRBD2. The CDR3 runs to 16 residues. The V segment lost 6 bases and the J segment 2 bases; nucleotides outside the gene matches: 8. CDR1 and CDR2 (germline): SGHRS, YFSETQ. CDR3 sequence reads: CASIRGTSGGQETQYF. CDR3 nucleotide sequence: TGCGCCAGCATCCGAGGAACTAGCGGGGGGCAAGAGACCCAGTACTTC.

This clonotype was recorded a few times. This chain connects TRBV6-5 to TRBJ2-2, with 7 bases aligning to TRBD1. CDR1 and CDR2 (germline): MNHEY, SVGAGI. V was pared by 0 bases and J by 6 bases, with 13 bases of the junction left unmatched. CDR3 length: 18 amino acids. The DNA of the CDR3 is TGTGCCAGCAGTTACTCCGCCTCTACTCAGGGGGTGGCCGGGGAGCTGTTTTTT. Its translation is CASSYSASTQGVAGELFF.

This clonotype showed up many times. The chain joins TRBV29-1 to TRBJ2-5; 7 bases align to TRBD1. The CDR3 is 12 residues long. J gave up 4 bases and V 5 bases, and 4 bases lay outside the gene matches. The germline V gene has CDR1 SQVTM and CDR2 ANQGSEA. The CDR3 spells CSVTGQVETQYF. In nucleotides, the CDR3 is TGCAGCGTTACAGGACAGGTAGAGACCCAGTACTTC.

The chain couples TRBV6-1 to TRBJ2-7, with TRBD1 matching 11 bases. Looked up from germline, CDR1 is MNHNS and CDR2 is SASEGT. The CDR3 runs 15 residues. V was clipped by 9 bases and J by 3 bases; unmatched bases: 10. CDR3 in DNA: TGTGCCAGTCATGGACAGGGGGCAGTGGGCTACGAGCAGTACTTC. Protein product: CASHGQGAVGYEQYF.

For the CDR3, the DNA is TGTGCCAGCCGGAATATAGGGTCCTATAATTCACCCCTCCACTTT. Amino acids: CASRNIGSYNSPLHF. The chain carries TRBV27 and TRBJ1-6; no firm D call. The V gene lost 8 bases and the J gene lost 1 base, with 12 bases spanning the gap. The CDR3 is 15 amino acids. Germline V gives CDR1 MNHEY, CDR2 SMNVEV (reference sequence).

About this clonotype itself: Since a much larger clone is just one base distant, this may be a read error. A read error is likely, as this CDR3 ends without the conserved phenylalanine or tryptophan. V gene TRBV7-2 combines with J gene TRBJ2-3; perhaps TRBD1 as D (6 bases). Trimming removed 4 bases from V and 1 base from J, with 15 bases in between. This CDR3 is built from 16 residues. CDR1 is SGHTA and CDR2 is FQGNSA in the germline V gene. The CDR3 loop reads CASSSHRVTRTDTQYS. CDR3 bases: TGTGCCAGCAGCTCCCACAGGGTTACCCGCACAGATACGCAGTATTCT.

This rearrangement joins TRBV20-1 to TRBJ2-1, with D possibly matching TRBD2 (5 bases). The CDR3 has 16 amino acids. Trimming removed 6 bases from V and 0 bases from J, with 18 bases in between. Germline V gene lookup returns CDR1 DFQATT and CDR2 SNEGSKA (reference sequence). In DNA form, the CDR3 reads TGCAGTGCCCTCCTCCCCCGGGGATACTCCTACAATGAGCAGTTCTTC. Translated, it gives CSALLPRGYSYNEQFF.

This clonotype has a count of ten or more. V usage is TRBV5-1 and J usage is TRBJ2-1; TRBD2 matches at 12 bases. The CDR3 has 15 residues. Germline loops: CDR1 SGHRS, CDR2 YFSETQ. V lost 4 bases, J lost 7 bases, and 6 bases stayed unmatched. CDR3 sequence (DNA): TGCGCCAGCAGCACCGGGACTAGCGGGTGGAATGAGCAGTTCTTC. It encodes CASSTGTSGWNEQFF.

The chain uses TRBV19 and TRBJ1-4, with D maybe TRBD1 (5 bases). The CDR3 is 15 residues long. The V gene's germline CDR1 is LNHDA and CDR2 SQIVND (reference sequence). Trimming took 3 bases from V and 8 from J, leaving 16 bases between them. CDR3 amino acids: CASSMGRTGGEKLFF. CDR3 DNA sequence: TGTGCCAGTAGTATGGGACGGACCGGAGGGGAAAAACTGTTTTTT. Looking up the rest from reference TRBV19 and TRBJ1-4 gives the full variable domain: DGGITQSPKYLFRKEGQNVTLSCEQNLNHDAMYWYRQDPGQGLRLIYYSQIVNDFQKGDIAEGYSVSREKKESFPLTVTSAQKNPTAFYLCASSMGRTGGEKLFFGSGTQLSVL.

This clonotype was seen more than once but under ten times. The chain links TRBV24-1 to TRBJ2-5; D might be TRBD2 (6 bases). Trimming took off 4 bases at V and 5 bases at J, with 13 bases between the two ends. The germline CDR1 and CDR2 sequences are KGHDR and SFDVKD. CDR3 size: 14 residues. The CDR3 is CATSDSRRGETQYF. The CDR3 nucleotides are TGTGCCACCAGTGACTCCCGACGGGGGGAGACCCAGTACTTC.

This clonotype was recorded a few times. This chain links TRBV4-1 with TRBJ1-5, with D hard to call. This CDR3 has 14 amino acids. Per the germline V gene, CDR1 is MGHRA and CDR2 is YSYEKL. The V end lost 6 bases, the J end lost 0 bases, and 9 bases lay between the germline ends. The CDR3 coding sequence is TGCGCCAGCAGGGACCTAACTAGCAATCAGCCCCAGCATTTT. Protein product: CASRDLTSNQPQHF.

A note on this clonotype: The junction differs from germline at one of its ends, possibly a read error. V and J are TRBV7-2 and TRBJ2-2, with D perhaps matching TRBD1 or TRBD2 (5 bases each). Germline loops: CDR1 SGHTA, CDR2 FQGNSA. The CDR3 is 18 amino acids. The DNA for the CDR3 is TGTGCCAGCAGCTTAGCCGTACCGGGACCGACTTTCACCGGGGAGCCGTTTTTT. It encodes CASSLAVPGPTFTGEPFF.